Listed below are T cell receptor beta chains from one sample, sequenced in a study of cytomegalovirus exposure and HLA in healthy donors. Generated by immunoSEQ multiplex PCR, the TCRdb table keeps only in-frame clones and is missing some. The sample carries about 63,000 clones, about 89% recorded once. The specimen sequenced was PBMCs. These receptors were taken from a woman younger than 30 in good health and CMV-seronegative. Each CDR3 is given with its conserved first and last residue. D genes are given only for firm matches. Clone sizes are given selectively: once, few, many, or a class where the clone is expanded.

j_call v_call clone_size d_call cdr3_aa cdr3_nt
TRBJ2-7 TRBV29-1 NA NA CSAYGGPSYEQYF TGCAGCGCATATGGCGGGCCCTCCTACGAGCAGTACTTC
TRBJ2-1 TRBV10-3 once TRBD1 CAISGRYTPGTGGYNEQFF TGTGCCATCAGTGGCCGATATACCCCCGGGACAGGGGGGTACAATGAGCAGTTCTTC
TRBJ2-2 TRBV19 NA TRBD2 CASMWGLAGTGELFF TGTGCCAGTATGTGGGGACTAGCGGGGACCGGGGAGCTGTTTTTT
TRBJ2-2 TRBV14 once NA CASSQEGVFTGELFF TGTGCCAGCAGCCAAGAGGGCGTTTTCACCGGGGAGCTGTTTTTT
TRBJ2-1 TRBV7-9 NA NA CASSGVRASSYNEQFF TGTGCCAGCAGTGGGGTCAGGGCGAGCTCCTACAATGAGCAGTTCTTC
TRBJ1-4 TRBV19 NA TRBD1 CASTPADRGNEKLFF TGTGCCAGTACCCCCGCGGACAGGGGGAATGAAAAACTGTTTTTT
TRBJ2-2 TRBV29-1 NA TRBD2 CSVEVAGGTGELFF TGCAGCGTTGAGGTAGCGGGGGGCACCGGGGAGCTGTTTTTT
TRBJ2-3 TRBV9 NA NA CASSASTDTQYF TGTGCCAGCAGCGCAAGCACAGATACGCAGTATTTT
TRBJ2-1 TRBV7-9 once TRBD2 CASSLASTSGSSSFF TGTGCCAGCAGCTTAGCATCGACTAGCGGGAGTTCATCGTTCTTC
TRBJ1-2 TRBV6-6 NA NA CASTHRAGFTGYTF TGTGCCAGCACCCACCGCGCGGGCTTTACTGGCTACACCTTC
TRBJ2-1 TRBV11-2 NA TRBD2 CASSTGLAGAEQFF TGTGCCAGCAGCACCGGACTAGCGGGAGCTGAGCAGTTCTTC
TRBJ2-7 TRBV11-3 NA NA CASSLGASSYEQYF TGTGCCAGCAGCTTAGGGGCGAGTTCCTACGAGCAGTACTTC
TRBJ1-5 TRBV2 NA TRBD1 CASSADRGNQPQHF TGTGCCAGCAGTGCGGACAGGGGCAATCAGCCCCAGCATTTT
TRBJ1-2 TRBV5-6 NA TRBD1 CASSFTGGRGGYTF TGTGCCAGCAGCTTTACAGGGGGCCGTGGGGGCTACACCTTC
TRBJ2-2 TRBV18 NA TRBD2 CASSAGEVGELFF TGTGCCAGCTCAGCGGGAGAGGTCGGGGAGCTGTTTTTT
TRBJ2-3 TRBV7-9 NA TRBD2 CASSLGRGDGTDTQYF TGTGCCAGCAGCCTGGGCCGGGGGGACGGCACAGATACGCAGTATTTT
TRBJ1-4 TRBV7-9 NA TRBD1 CASSPGQGTEKLFF TGTGCCAGCAGCCCCGGACAGGGAACGGAAAAACTGTTTTTT
TRBJ2-1 TRBV18 NA NA CATEGEYNEQFF TGTGCCACCGAGGGGGAGTACAATGAGCAGTTCTTC
TRBJ1-3 TRBV28 NA TRBD1 CASTLRGQGVSGNTIYF TGTGCCAGCACCCTACGCGGACAGGGGGTTTCTGGAAACACCATATATTTT
TRBJ2-3 TRBV27 once NA CASSWGTNTDTQYF TGTGCCAGCAGTTGGGGGACAAACACAGATACGCAGTATTTT
TRBJ1-2 TRBV30 once NA CAWTLAATNSRNGYTF TGTGCCTGGACCCTTGCGGCGACCAACTCAAGAAACGGCTACACCTTC
TRBJ2-5 TRBV19 NA TRBD2 CAASGGALETQYF TGTGCCGCTAGCGGGGGGGCCCTAGAGACCCAGTACTTC
TRBJ2-2 TRBV29-1 once TRBD1 CSVGQHTNTGELFF TGCAGCGTGGGACAGCACACGAACACCGGGGAGCTGTTTTTT
TRBJ2-7 TRBV5-6 NA TRBD1 CASRLSGTGGYEQYF TGTGCCAGCAGACTCTCAGGGACAGGGGGCTACGAGCAGTACTTC
TRBJ2-5 TRBV5-4 NA NA CASSLGLALETQYF TGTGCCAGCAGCTTGGGGCTAGCGTTGGAGACCCAGTACTTC
TRBJ1-2 TRBV25-1 once NA CASSSQYGYTF TGTGCCAGCAGCTCCCAGTATGGCTACACCTTC
TRBJ2-1 TRBV6-5 NA NA CASSIPGSDYNEQFF TGTGCCAGCAGTATACCGGGGTCAGATTACAATGAGCAGTTCTTC
TRBJ2-1 TRBV27 NA NA CASSLGRVNEQFF TGTGCCAGCAGTTTAGGCAGGGTCAATGAGCAGTTCTTC
TRBJ2-1 TRBV9 once TRBD2 CASSVGGGAYNEQFF TGTGCCAGCAGCGTAGGCGGGGGGGCTTACAATGAGCAGTTCTTC